This T cell receptor beta chain was recovered during a study of CD8+ T cells in alopecia areata. Germline-derived CDR1 and CDR2 are MNHEY and SMNVEV (reference sequence). V gave up 6 bases and J gave up 10 bases; unmatched junction bases: 7. This CDR3 spans 14 amino acids. As the sequencing template, cDNA was produced by extracting RNA and reverse transcribing it. The protocol was immunoSEQ multiplex PCR, while the TCRdb copy is restricted to in-frame clones and leaves out a portion. Here the sample spans about 200,000 clones, about three fifths being singletons. A few counts support this clone. This chain uses TRBV27 with TRBJ1-6, with 9 bases lining up with TRBD1. This sample comprised CD4+ T cells sorted from blood, obtained at week 0. The TCR was taken from a human donor with alopecia areata. The CDR3 spells CASRGGTGSSPLHF. CDR3 nucleotides: TGTGCCAGCAGAGGCGGGACAGGGAGCTCACCCCTCCACTTT.